This TCR beta chain came from a study of beta chain features in type 1 diabetes. Study-wide results and limits: Type 1 diabetes patients had moderately but significantly shorter TCRB CDR3s in all four CD4+ subsets.

The CDR3 spans 13 residues. Germline V gene data show CDR1 as SGHAT and CDR2 as FQNNGV. V was cut by 4 bases and J by 1 base, with 7 bases left in between. Notes on this clone: Its antigen is not known. A much larger clone differs from this one at a single base, so this may be a read error.

The investigators reverse transcribed all of the isolated RNA, so they sequenced expressed TCRB transcripts. The table came from immunoSEQ multiplex PCR; TCRdb's copy has only in-frame clones and leaves some out. The table has hundreds of thousands of clones, about a tenth seen once. The chain joins TRBV11-2 to TRBJ2-5; D ambiguous. The sample comprised central memory CD4+ T cells from blood. The clonotype originates from a man younger than 40 with type 1 diabetes. The CDR3 bases are TGTGCCAGCAGCTCAGGAGTCCAAGAGACCCAGTACTTC. It yields the protein CASSSGVQETQYF.